Below, one T cell receptor beta chain is given with its context. This clonotype has ten or more counts. Its cognate antigen has yet to be identified. Qualities for individual bases were not recorded, and no much larger clone is one base off. The data are from a study of early T cells in non-severe SARS-CoV-2 infection (dated by TCRdb to the early 2020s). For the wider study: Because TCR sequencing relied on bulk RNA taken from unsorted whole blood, pairing of alpha and beta chains was not possible. General conclusions and limits of the study: VDJdb matching was skewed toward anti-spike CD8 responses and likely underestimated virus-specific expansions by missing private and CD4 specificities.

Taken from the germline V gene (reference sequence), the CDR1 and CDR2 loops are DFQATT and SNEGSKA. The CDR3 holds 20 amino acids from the cysteine to the phenylalanine. Left in the record is the CDR3 DNA by itself, 60 bases read in frame from the first base. V is shortened by 0 bases, J by 0 bases, and the region joining them spans 26 bases. Library generation was performed with 5' RACE. The sequencer listed for this sample is NextSeq 500. Unique molecular identifiers were attached to individual cDNA molecules in the TCR library protocol so that sequencing error and PCR bias could be corrected. Both TCR alpha and beta chains were sequenced, and tight co-correlation was observed between alpha and beta sequence abundances in each sample. The original methods were these. Decombinator V4 was used to annotate the V gene, J gene and CDR3 of the TCR sequences. Expanded TCRs were defined as changing significantly between any two time points under a Poisson model with p below 0.0001. TCR abundances were normalised to the total number of TCRs sequenced per sample and expressed as counts per million. TRAV1-2 paired with TRAJ12, TRAJ20 or TRAJ33 defined MAIT TCRs, while TRAV10 paired with TRAJ18 defined iNKT TCRs. VDJdb, accessed 1 November 2021, was searched for CMV, EBV and SARS-CoV-2 annotated TCRs, with TCRs annotated for multiple antigens excluded. TCRdb trimmed the raw reads at Q25, called clones with MiXCR and kept productive beta chains. Every CDR3 protein is listed once, alongside the most common genes and DNA of its rows. TCRdb's processing, not the study's, gives the V and J calls here. The table for this sample lists roughly 26,000 distinct CDR3 sequences; about 5.1% of them were counted only once. Under 5% of the sample rests with the top ten.

This was a case-control study nested in a cohort of healthcare workers in London, UK, who had nasopharyngeal swab PCR tests and blood samples taken every week. Healthcare workers were recruited between 23 and 31 March 2020, during the week of the UK lockdown, and were followed weekly for up to about 16 weeks. The chain employs TRBV20-1 and TRBJ1-1, with a weak D call of TRBD1 (5 bases match). The sequenced sample consisted of whole blood. The receptor was derived from an adult who was a healthcare worker with PCR-confirmed SARS-CoV-2 infection or an uninfected control (not recorded which). The DNA reads TGCAGTGCTAGAGATCAATCAGGTCTCGGGGTAGGGACCTTGAACACTGAAGCTTTCTTT. Translated, it gives CSARDQSGLGVGTLNTEAFF.